This T cell receptor beta chain was found in a study of T cells in Graves' hyperthyroidism and ophthalmopathy. In germline, CDR1 is LGHNA, CDR2 YNFKEQ. The junction had 18 bases not matched to a gene; V was cut back by 5 bases and J by 2 bases. This CDR3 is built from 19 residues. With regard to this clonotype: Its antigen is as yet unknown.

Each person with ophthalmopathy scored at least 3 on the Clinical Activity Score, reached NOSPECS grade 4 or higher, and had been ill under 3 months. Amplification targeted TCR beta CDR3 regions from RNA transcripts. The study used the HTBI primer set for a first-round RT-PCR of the TCR CDR3. One entry per CDR3 protein, called by TCRdb with MiXCR from the multiplex PCR reads. The data hold around 290,000 distinct CDR3 sequences, with over 15% observed a single time. Study results and caveats: By a 13 V-J model, ophthalmopathy was set apart from stable hyperthyroidism.

The chain uses TRBV4-2 and TRBJ2-7; 10 bases fit TRBD2. Source material: blood. The TCR sequence derives from a woman aged 60-70 years with Graves' ophthalmopathy. The CDR3 nucleotides read TGTGCCAGCAGCTGTCTGGAGGGAAGCGGGAGGGCCCCCCCCTACGAGCAGTACTTC. It is translated as CASSCLEGSGRAPPYEQYF.